This is a list of T cell receptor beta chains from one sample in a study of shared clonotypes between healthy human individuals. TCRdb keeps only in-frame clones here, not all; method: immunoSEQ multiplex PCR. Found here are roughly 1,100,000 clones, about 75% of them singletons; the top ten hold about 1.4%. Sequencing was done on a sample of memory CD4+ T cells sorted from blood. The receptors were sampled from a man aged 18 to 29 in good health. CDR3s include the opening cysteine and the closing phenylalanine or tryptophan. The order of the fields is J gene, D gene, V gene, CDR3 length, clone size, CDR3 DNA, CDR3 protein. A D gene is named only where the DNA matches it firmly. Size is omitted from some rows. Given values are once, few, many or a class for expanded clones.

TRBJ1-1,TRBD1,TRBV7-9,16,NA,TGTGCCAGCAGCTCCCGGGACAGGGGGCTTGGAACTGAAGCTTTCTTT,CASSSRDRGLGTEAFF
TRBJ2-1,TRBD2,TRBV9,15,NA,TGTGCCAGCAACCGGGGGGGCAGCTCCTACAATGAGCAGTTCTTC,CASNRGGSSYNEQFF
TRBJ1-4,NA,TRBV2,15,NA,TGTGCCAGCAGTGAAGCTGGACGCCCGGGGGAAAAACTGTTTTTT,CASSEAGRPGEKLFF
TRBJ1-1,NA,TRBV28,16,once,TGTGCCAGCAGTCCGTACTCCCTAACTCGGATTTCTGAAGCTTTCTTT,CASSPYSLTRISEAFF
TRBJ1-5,NA,TRBV2,14,NA,TGTGCCAGCAGCGAAGACAGTCTATATCAGCCCCAGCATTTT,CASSEDSLYQPQHF
TRBJ1-2,NA,TRBV5-4,14,NA,TGTGCCAGCAGCTTCAAGGACCCTGACTATGGCTACACCTTC,CASSFKDPDYGYTF
TRBJ2-7,NA,TRBV13,12,NA,TGTGCCAGCCAGCTTGGGGGACCTGAGCAGTACTTC,CASQLGGPEQYF
TRBJ1-1,NA,TRBV4-3,13,once,TGCGCCAGCAGCCAATTGGCGAACACTGAAGCTTTCTTT,CASSQLANTEAFF
TRBJ1-6,NA,TRBV6-5,14,NA,TGTGCCAGCAGTTCCCCAAGGGTGAAGTCACCCCTCCACTTT,CASSSPRVKSPLHF
TRBJ1-5,NA,TRBV30,14,once,TGTGCCTGGTCGGGGCCCGTTGTGAATCAGCCCCAGCATTTT,CAWSGPVVNQPQHF
TRBJ2-1,TRBD2,TRBV6-1,17,NA,TGTGCCAGCAGTGAAGGGGTTAGCGGGGGACCCCCAAATGAGCAGTTCTTC,CASSEGVSGGPPNEQFF
TRBJ1-2,NA,TRBV5-1,14,NA,TGCGCCAGCAGCTTGGGAGGTCCGGGCTATGGCTACACCTTC,CASSLGGPGYGYTF
TRBJ1-2,NA,TRBV18,15,many,TGTGCCAGCTCACTTCCGATCAAGGATACCTATGGCTACACCTTC,CASSLPIKDTYGYTF
TRBJ1-2,TRBD1,TRBV7-2,15,few,TGTGCCAGCAGCTCGGACAGGGGGACTAACTATGGCTACACCTTC,CASSSDRGTNYGYTF
TRBJ2-2,NA,TRBV10-2,16,NA,TGCGCCAGCAGTGCATGGACAGGGAGGGACACCGGGGAGCTGTTTTTT,CASSAWTGRDTGELFF
TRBJ2-1,TRBD2,TRBV5-1,18,NA,TGCGCCAGCAGCTTTGGACTAGCGGGAGCAACAGCAGCCAATGAGCAGTTCTTC,CASSFGLAGATAANEQFF
TRBJ1-2,NA,TRBV5-1,14,NA,TGCGCCAGCAGCTTCGGAGGACTAAACTATGGCTACACCTTC,CASSFGGLNYGYTF
TRBJ1-2,TRBD1,TRBV7-9,14,NA,TGTGCCAGCAGCCCGACAGGGGCTAACTATGGCTACACCTTC,CASSPTGANYGYTF
TRBJ1-1,NA,TRBV9,15,NA,TGTGCCAGCAGCCCGACGGGCAGGGGCGAAAGTGAAGCTTTCTTT,CASSPTGRGESEAFF
TRBJ2-7,TRBD2,TRBV5-1,14,NA,TGCGCCAGCAGCCGCGGTACTAGCGGATATGAGCAGTACTTC,CASSRGTSGYEQYF
TRBJ1-1,NA,TRBV30,14,NA,TGTGCCTGGAGTGTCCCCGACAGAAACACTGAAGCTTTCTTT,CAWSVPDRNTEAFF
TRBJ1-1,TRBD1,TRBV5-6,15,NA,TGTGCCAGCAGCCCCGAACAGGGGCGGTGGACTGAAGCTTTCTTT,CASSPEQGRWTEAFF
TRBJ2-1,TRBD1,TRBV19,16,NA,TGTGCCAGTAGTTCAAGACAGGGGGTGTTGTACAATGAGCAGTTCTTC,CASSSRQGVLYNEQFF
TRBJ1-1,NA,TRBV6-6,13,NA,TGTGCCAGCCGAGGGGACCAGAGTACTGAAGCTTTCTTT,CASRGDQSTEAFF
TRBJ2-5,NA,TRBV5-5,14,many,TGTGCCAGCAGCCGGGGGACAGCCCAAGAGACCCAGTACTTC,CASSRGTAQETQYF
TRBJ2-7,NA,TRBV18,15,NA,TGTGCCAGCTCACCCTCCCGGGGCGGAGCCTACGAGCAGTACTTC,CASSPSRGGAYEQYF